Sequencing of this T cell receptor (beta chain) was carried out in a study of CD8+CD57+ T cells in acquired aplastic anemia. CDR1 SQVTM and CDR2 ANQGSEA come from the germline V gene. The CDR3 covers 15 residues. Trimming shortened V by 3 bases and J by 4 bases, and 18 bases separated the two germline ends. Only patients with CD8+CD57+ cell expansion on flow cytometry were chosen for sequencing. Genomic DNA constituted the template upon which TCR beta VDJ and CDR3 profiling was performed. Via MiXCR, TCRdb re-called the reads, giving one row per CDR3 protein. Of around 430,000 distinct CDR3 sequences listed, approximately 32% are singletons.

The gene calls are TRBV29-1 and TRBJ1-2; D uncertain. Sequencing was done on a sample of sorted CD4+, CD8+, or CD8+CD57+ T cells (not recorded which) from PBMCs. This receptor was identified in a human donor with aplastic anemia. The CDR3, as DNA: TGCAGCGTTGATGCGACGTGCGGTAATGGCTATGGCTACACCTTC. This encodes CSVDATCGNGYGYTF.